This TCR beta chain was captured in a study of blood T cell repertoires in COVID-19. Study as a whole: Collection of acute and convalescent COVID-19 samples took place in the United States, Italy and Spain. The cDNA or gDNA used as material had been derived from T cells, B-cell-depleted T cells, or PBMCs.

It was during active infection that Seattle patients were enrolled and then longitudinally followed. In the source study's methods: The authors estimated nucleated cell counts from reference gene primer amplification. Using immunoSEQ multiplex PCR, the repertoire was profiled, and TCRdb retains in-frame clones only, with some absent. The V and J calls and clone size come from that table; D and trimming were worked out from the DNA. Counted here are around 250,000 clones, nearly 90% occurring once; the ten biggest clones make up under 2.5%. The CDR3 contains 13 residues. Trimming removed 0 bases from V and 7 bases from J, with 10 bases in between. CDR1 SGHRS and CDR2 YFSETQ come from the germline V gene. The sample holds one count of this clone.

The sequence derives from a woman aged 55-70 years with COVID-19, enrolled during active disease. This chain uses TRBV5-1 with TRBJ1-1; D is perhaps TRBD1 (5 bases). Material: peripheral blood. The chain's CDR3 is CASSLAGQGEAFF. CDR3 nucleotides: TGCGCCAGCAGCTTGGCTGGGCAGGGTGAAGCTTTCTTT.